A selection of T cell receptor beta chains follows, all from one sample in a study of radiotherapy plus CTLA-4 blockade in lung cancer. Libraries were prepared by immunoSEQ multiplex PCR; TCRdb keeps only in-frame clonotypes and omits some of them. The repertoire includes roughly 68,000 clones, around 80% of them detected once, and 7% to 8.5% sits in the top ten. The input for sequencing was peripheral blood, taken from a patient treated with radiotherapy plus ipilimumab. These receptors all stem from a human donor with non-small cell lung cancer who had a complete response to radiotherapy plus ipilimumab. Both conserved end residues are part of each CDR3. Fields, in order: V gene, clone size, D gene, J gene, CDR3 DNA, CDR3 protein. A D gene is named only where the DNA matches it firmly. A row's size may be missing; if present it is once, few, many or a size class.

V: TRBV29-1; size: -; D: -; J: TRBJ1-2; DNA: TGCAGCGTTGAGCCCCAGTTAGCTAACTATGGCTACACCTTC; CDR3: CSVEPQLANYGYTF
V: TRBV7-2; size: -; D: -; J: TRBJ2-5; DNA: TGTGCCAGCACACGTCCCGCAGTGCTTACAGAGACCCAGTACTTC; CDR3: CASTRPAVLTETQYF
V: TRBV29-1; size: few; D: -; J: TRBJ2-2; DNA: TGCAGCGTTCAGAGCTGGCCGGGGGACGGGGAGCTGTTTTTT; CDR3: CSVQSWPGDGELFF
V: TRBV7-9; size: -; D: -; J: TRBJ2-7; DNA: TGTGCCAGCAGCTCTGGACACGAACCCTACGAGCAGTACTTC; CDR3: CASSSGHEPYEQYF
V: TRBV7-8; size: -; D: -; J: TRBJ1-5; DNA: TGTGCCAGCAGCCCAACCGACGTGGGCCTAGGGCAGCCCCAGCATTTT; CDR3: CASSPTDVGLGQPQHF
V: TRBV7-2; size: -; D: TRBD1; J: TRBJ2-2; DNA: TGTGCCAGCAGCCCCCGACAGGGGCGAACCGGGGAGCTGTTTTTT; CDR3: CASSPRQGRTGELFF
V: TRBV6-1; size: -; D: -; J: TRBJ2-7; DNA: TGTGCCAGCCTACAGGGTTTTCCCTACGAGCAGTACTTC; CDR3: CASLQGFPYEQYF
V: TRBV6-5; size: -; D: -; J: TRBJ1-2; DNA: TGTGCCAGCAGGACGTCGAACTATGGCTACACCTTC; CDR3: CASRTSNYGYTF
V: TRBV6-5; size: -; D: -; J: TRBJ2-1; DNA: TGTGCCAGCAGTTACTCGGCCGACAATGAGCAGTTCTTC; CDR3: CASSYSADNEQFF
V: TRBV10-3; size: -; D: TRBD1; J: TRBJ1-5; DNA: TGTGCCATCAGTGTTACAGGGGAAGACCAGCCCCAGCATTTT; CDR3: CAISVTGEDQPQHF
V: TRBV6-5; size: -; D: -; J: TRBJ1-1; DNA: TGTGCCAGCAGTGGGGAGAATATCGGTGCTTTCTTT; CDR3: CASSGENIGAFF
V: TRBV28; size: -; D: TRBD1; J: TRBJ1-4; DNA: TGTGCCAGCATCCAGGGGGGACAGGGAGAAGAAAAACTGTTTTTT; CDR3: CASIQGGQGEEKLFF
V: TRBV5-1; size: -; D: TRBD2; J: TRBJ2-5; DNA: TGCGCCAGCAGCCCCTCAGCGGGGGTTCCTGAGACCCAGTACTTC; CDR3: CASSPSAGVPETQYF
V: TRBV10-3; size: -; D: -; J: TRBJ1-2; DNA: TGTGCCAGCGGTGGGGGCCCTAACTATGGCTACACCTTC; CDR3: CASGGGPNYGYTF
V: TRBV30; size: once; D: TRBD2; J: TRBJ2-2; DNA: TGTGCCTGGAATCCTAGCGGGTGGATGAGCACCGGGGAGCTGTTTTTT; CDR3: CAWNPSGWMSTGELFF